This T cell receptor beta chain was sequenced in a study of blood T cell repertoires in COVID-19. Whole-study context: Spain, Italy and the United States supplied samples that represented acute and convalescent COVID-19. T cells, B-cell-depleted T cells, or PBMCs supplied cDNA or gDNA.

Per the original data handling: Estimated nucleated cell counts came from reference gene primer amplification. Using immunoSEQ multiplex PCR, the repertoire was profiled, and TCRdb retains in-frame clones only, with some absent. V and J calls plus clone size are reproduced from that table; the DNA served to infer D and trimming. The table has under 250,000 clones, about 90% seen once. This clone is a singleton in its sample. The V gene's germline CDR1 is PRHDT and CDR2 FYEKMQ (reference sequence). V lost 3 bases and J 4 bases, leaving 3 bases between the germline ends. The CDR3 runs to 11 residues. The sequenced material came from peripheral blood. This TCR derives from a man aged 25 to 40 with acute or convalescent COVID-19. The V gene is TRBV13, the J gene TRBJ2-5; D unresolved. Here the CDR3 reads CASSFIETQYF. As DNA, the CDR3 is TGTGCCAGCAGCTTCATAGAGACCCAGTACTTC.